This T cell receptor (beta chain) was documented in a study of OX40 agonist ivuxolimab in advanced cancers. In the study overall: An anti-OX40 (CD134) antibody with agonistic activity, ivuxolimab, was administered to patients. Patients received intravenous ivuxolimab every 2 weeks at 0.01 to 10 mg/kg.

The repertoire was sequenced with immunoSEQ multiplex PCR; TCRdb's copy has only in-frame clones and lacks some. The table has roughly 40,000 clones, approximately 84% seen once. Study-wide results and limits: Dose levels from 0.1 to 3.0 mg/kg saw CD4+ and CD8+ blood T cells expand clonally by week 6.

The CDR3 is 15 amino acids. Germline V CDR1 and CDR2: LGHNA, YNFKEQ. V was cut by 2 bases and J by 5 bases, with 16 bases left in between. On this clone itself: What it binds is unknown.

This TCR was sampled from an adult with an advanced solid tumor such as melanoma, head and neck, liver or kidney cancer. The sequences come from CD4+ or CD8+ T cells sorted from blood, collected in a trial of the OX40 agonist ivuxolimab. The J gene is TRBJ2-7, the V gene TRBV4-2; D tentatively fits TRBD1 or TRBD2 (7 bases each). The CDR3 here is CASSQTEGGGDEQYF. CDR3 nucleotide sequence: TGTGCCAGCAGCCAAACAGAGGGAGGGGGCGACGAGCAGTACTTC.